The T cell receptor beta chain under discussion was sequenced for a study of cytomegalovirus exposure and HLA in healthy donors (TCRdb year 2017). A note on the overall study: An earlier analysis of under 600 of the donors reported 250 to 300 Gb of sequence data and roughly 110 million unique TCR beta sequences from about 180 million T cells. An early release covering roughly 640 HLA-typed donors comprised approximately 300 gigabases of sequencing data and about 90 million unique TCR sequences. Of the approximately 400 genotyped donors, 65% to 90% fell in the genetic ancestry cluster associated with self-reported Caucasian donors. The study was designed to test whether signatures of past pathogen exposure could be identified by cataloging public T cell receptors. Using immunosequencing, the study profiled T cell repertoires from 666 subjects and related those repertoires to cytomegalovirus serostatus. Besides the first cohort of around 700 subjects, a separate validation cohort made up of roughly 120 different subjects was used. High-throughput TCR immunosequencing, statistical association of individual TCRs with disease status, and machine learning were combined to predict cytomegalovirus infection status. To study patterns of TCR occurrence, a later analysis re-analyzed previously published TCR beta repertoires from 550 to 800 donors and added high-resolution HLA genotyping. The later analysis used no new phenotypic data to find candidate immune exposures, relying instead on TCR beta sequences and their occurrence across donors. An earlier analysis of fewer than 700 of the donors applied high-throughput TCR beta sequencing to assess whether each TCR beta V gene segment acted as functional or pseudogenic. Donor age, sex, ethnicity and CMV serostatus were compiled together with the repertoire data. A later genetic analysis used genome-wide SNP genotypes for about three fifths of the 666 donors, treating that subset as a discovery cohort. All discovery cohort repertoires had been generated on a single sequencing platform. Class I and class II HLA loci were covered by the typing at four-digit resolution. Typing coverage varied by locus: roughly 620-640 donors for A, B, C, DRB1 and DQB1; under 550 for DQA1; some 610 for DPA1; about 450 for DPB1. Because of strong linkage in the cohort, roughly 5 DR-DQ haplotypes were treated as single units for association and clustering. Among 300 to 500 genotyped donors of the cohort, an average of approximately 200,000 unique TCR beta nucleotide sequences was sequenced per donor, of which about 19% were non-productive.

A word on this clone: It has no known antigen specificity. There are no base qualities to consult, and no much larger clone falls within one base.

Library preparation used the immunoSEQ multiplex PCR assay. The multiplex PCR relied on a mix of 60 forward primers for TCR Vbeta segments and 13 reverse primers for TCR Jbeta segments. The CDR3 region of rearranged TCR beta genes was amplified from genomic DNA with a multiplex PCR assay. The amplified TCR beta libraries were sequenced on the Illumina HiSeq System as 87-base-pair reads. Turning to the authors' computational methods: A later analysis counted some 74 million unique TCR beta chains across the 666 repertoires, and approximately 11 million of these chains were shared by at least two donors. A nearest-neighbor algorithm error-corrected the raw reads and collapsed the reads into unique sequences, merging closely related sequences to remove PCR and sequencing errors. CDR3 sequences were aligned to IMGT reference sequences to assign V, D and J gene segments. For a sequence to be retained, a match of at least six nucleotides was required to both a V gene segment and a J gene segment. Rearrangements were called productive when the CDR3 lacked stop codons and stayed in frame with V and J; all others were non-productive. Following IMGT convention, CDR3 was defined as the stretch from the second conserved V-encoded cysteine to the conserved J-encoded phenylalanine. The earlier analysis of some 600 of the donors excluded sequences that lacked an unambiguous match to a single V gene segment. In an earlier analysis of a few hundred of the donors, V segments were called functional above 56.7% productive rearrangements and were called segregating when the between-donor standard deviation exceeded 5%. A statistical classification framework was built to diagnose cytomegalovirus status from the catalog of TCR beta chain sequences. A later analysis assigned V and J genes by comparing TCR nucleotide sequences with IMGT/GENE-DB human TR gene sequences. Using the TCRdist pipeline, a later analysis assigned CDR3 sequences along with most-parsimonious VDJ recombination scenarios. In a later analysis, each TCR beta chain was defined by its CDR3 amino acid sequence together with its V-gene family, and reads lacking a unique V-gene family were excluded. To address suspected cross-contamination and a sequencing artifact, a later analysis removed 592 highly shared, low-generation-probability nucleotide sequences. A later analysis calculated a clonal expansion index for each public chain from normalized within-repertoire ranks of inferred template counts. A later analysis computed generation probabilities with a VDJ recombination model fitted to out-of-frame rearrangements, and checked the results against IGoR. Hypergeometric tests were used in a later analysis to score TCR-TCR, TCR-HLA and TCR-CMV co-occurrence, with a repertoire-size bias correction applied to the TCR pairs. To estimate false discovery rates, a later analysis permuted the HLA or CMV assignments 20 times. In a later analysis, co-occurring TCRs were grouped using DBSCAN, with TCRdist sequence similarity added in when clustering inside HLA-allele-positive subsets. Repertoires with fewer than 30,000 or more than 120,000 public chains were left out of co-occurrence clustering, as were several repertoires with anomalous nucleotide sharing. TCRdb re-hosts the immuneACCESS table, in-frame sequences only. Its copies lack some clones; in the studies checked, an unresolved V gene accounts for under half of them, and the cause for the rest is not known. Clone size and V and J calls were adopted from that table, with D and trimming inferred from the DNA. This sample comprises 90,000 or so clones, 75% to 90% of them detected only once. Of the sample, 32% falls within the top ten clones.

Here is what the overall study found, with its caveats: In both the original and validation cohorts, the classifier was reported to diagnose cytomegalovirus status with high specificity and sensitivity. Correlated functional status among segregating V segments might reflect linkage disequilibrium, but an unknown experimental factor could not be ruled out. In a later analysis, HLA-associated TCR beta chains were found to be more clonally expanded and to have lower generation probabilities than equally common non-associated chains. In vitro tests confirmed that a few of the cytomegalovirus-associated TCR beta chains recognize cytomegalovirus antigens. A cluster of highly shared sequence variants was judged likely to represent a technical artifact of the sequencing pipeline. In a later genetic analysis, fewer N-insertions in productive TCRs were reported among donors in an Asian-associated ancestry cluster than the roughly 700-donor mean. When HLA alleles, especially DR and DQ, strongly co-occurred, TCR associations were difficult to assign to individual alleles. Because counts were too low, roughly 17 rarely observed V segments, including chromosome 9 orphons, were left out of the earlier analysis of 587 of the donors. It was suggested by the authors that the approach could potentially be generalized to other disease states and immunological phenotypes. The presence/absence analyses assumed that sequencing depth was roughly uniform across donors, and that assumption may not be true. At a false discovery rate of 0.05, a later analysis linked 16,000 or so TCR beta sequences to specific HLA alleles. An association between a missense DCLRE1C variant and V-gene and J-gene trimming of TCR beta chains was found in a later genetic analysis and replicated in an independent cohort. A further reported finding was that TCR beta sequences accurately predicted the HLA-A and HLA-B alleles for most subjects in the first cohort. According to a later analysis, parvovirus B19, influenza, CMV and Epstein-Barr virus appeared linked to several top co-occurrence clusters. Some IMGT-functional V segments, including TRBV6-2 and TRBV6-3, could not be told apart with the 87-base-pair reads, so those segments were excluded. The study gave a list of some 150 TCR beta chains associated with cytomegalovirus. In this cohort, only TCR beta chains were sequenced, and detectable features were limited by the absence of alpha or paired-chain data. In a later analysis, the rate of TCR association differed among HLA loci, with DRB1 alleles having the most associated TCRs and HLA-C alleles having the fewest. The only immune exposure information available for the cohort was CMV serostatus. Most CMV-associated TCR beta chains appeared to be HLA-restricted in a later analysis, and the HLA associations seemed to be driven largely by CMV exposure. Most TCR sequences were observed very rarely across donors, whereas some public TCRs were present in many individuals. Broadly in line with IMGT annotations, most TCR beta V segments showed up in productive rearrangements about 87% or about 30% of the time in an earlier analysis of 450 to 750 of the donors. Because some donors lacked HLA typing at each locus, the association tests relied only on the typed subset.

The cohort comprised some 700 healthy bone marrow donors. At the time of sampling, every cohort member was nominally healthy, though immune exposures that went unrecorded were likely present. The donor tested CMV seropositive, placing the donor among the 250 to 350 seropositive members of the cohort. A peripheral blood sample was collected from each donor, and TCR beta sequencing was performed on peripheral blood mononuclear cells. Genomic DNA was extracted from the blood cell samples with the Qiagen DNeasy Blood Extraction Kit. The CDR3 runs 18 amino acids, cysteine and phenylalanine included. Only the CDR3 DNA is retained, 54 bases long and in frame from the first base. For CDR1 and CDR2, the germline V gene (reference sequence) lists GTSNPN and SVGIG. The V and J ends are trimmed by 0 bases and 1 base, leaving 18 bases between them.

This sequence uses TRBV30 and TRBJ2-2; the D gene is possibly TRBD1, with 6 bases matching. This clonotype originated in a man in his fifties in good health and CMV-seropositive. Specimen: PBMCs. The DNA reads TGTGCCTGGAGTGTACGGTTACCCGGCAGGGGGAACACCGGGGAGCTGTTTTTT. Translated, this is CAWSVRLPGRGNTGELFF. The reference TRBV30 and TRBJ2-2 proteins fill in what lies around the CDR3, so the full variable domain reads SQTIHQWPATLVQPVGSPLSLECTVEGTSNPNLYWYRQAAGRGLQLLFYSVGIGQISSEVPQNLSASRPQDRQFILSSKKLLLSDSGFYLCAWSVRLPGRGNTGELFFGEGSRLTVL.